The next 9 T cell receptor beta chains were all read from a single sample in a study of blood T cell repertoires in COVID-19. Only in-frame clones appear in the TCRdb table, and some are missing; sequencing was by immunoSEQ multiplex PCR. The table lists approximately 390,000 clones, 80% to 90% of them singletons, with roughly 2.1% in the top ten. The sample comprised peripheral blood. The receptor source for this set is a woman aged 60 to 75 with COVID-19, enrolled during active disease.

Notes on this clone: The sample contains more than one DNA sequence encoding this CDR3. The chain combines TRBV30 with TRBJ1-1; D unresolved. Germline-derived CDR1 and CDR2 are GTSNPN and SVGIG (reference sequence). This CDR3 has 12 residues. Trimming shortened V by 3 bases and J by 0 bases, and 5 bases separated the two germline ends. The DNA for the CDR3 is TGTGCCTGGAGCTCCGTGAACACTGAAGCTTTCTTT. It encodes CAWSSVNTEAFF.

This clone was detected once. This sequence joins TRBV1 and TRBJ1-1. TRBV1 is annotated as a pseudogene. The CDR3 runs 18 residues. The chain's CDR3 is CTSSPGGGRTAMNTEAFF. CDR3 nucleotides: TGCACCAGCAGCCCGGGAGGGGGCCGGACAGCAATGAACACTGAAGCTTTCTTT.

V and J are TRBV7-9 and TRBJ2-7; TRBD1 might be the D (6 bases). V was clipped by 5 bases and J by 4 bases, with 9 bases between them. In germline, CDR1 is SEHNR, CDR2 FQNEAQ (reference sequence). CDR3 length: 12 amino acids. CDR3 sequence (DNA): TGTGCCAGCAGCCAAACAGGGTACGAGCAGTACTTC. It is translated as CASSQTGYEQYF.

This clone was counted a single time. The CDR3 is CAISDMAGGEETQYF. In DNA, the CDR3 is TGTGCCATCAGTGATATGGCAGGGGGAGAAGAGACCCAGTACTTC. The V call is TRBV10-3, the J call TRBJ2-5; 7 bases fit TRBD1. The CDR3 spans 15 residues. Germline CDR1 and CDR2: ENHRY and SYGVKD. V was pared by 3 bases and J by 3 bases, with 7 bases of the junction left unmatched.

This clone appeared once. V and J are TRBV3-1 (or the pseudogene TRBV3-2) and TRBJ2-1; 7 nucleotides match TRBD2. Germline V gene data show CDR1 as LGHDT and CDR2 as YNNKEL (reference sequence). The CDR3 is made up of 15 amino acids. V lost 6 bases and J lost 5; bases outside the gene matches: 10. The CDR3 protein is CASRPRGNRHNEQFF. CDR3 in DNA: TGTGCCAGCAGGCCGCGGGGGAACCGACACAATGAGCAGTTCTTC.

This sequence joins TRBV2 and TRBJ1-6; TRBD1 agrees at 8 bases. The length of the CDR3 is 15 residues. Germline V CDR1 and CDR2: SNHLY, FYNNEI. V lost 4 bases, J lost 7 bases, and 6 bases stayed unmatched. The CDR3 is CASSVTGAQNSPLHF. The CDR3 DNA sequence: TGTGCCAGCAGTGTGACAGGGGCCCAGAATTCACCCCTCCACTTT.

V is TRBV5-6 and J is TRBJ2-2; the D gene is possibly TRBD2 (5 bases). Germline V gene sequence: CDR1 SGHDT, CDR2 YYEEEE. The CDR3 has 12 amino acids. V was shortened by 2 bases and J by 6 bases, with 5 bases between the two germline ends. CDR3 in DNA: TGTGCCAGCAGCTTCGGGGCCGGGGAGCTGTTTTTT. Protein product: CASSFGAGELFF.

This chain joins TRBV27 and TRBJ1-3; D gene uncertain. Trimming removed 6 bases from V and 0 bases from J, with 6 bases in between. The CDR3 has 13 residues. CDR1 is MNHEY and CDR2 is SMNVEV in the germline V gene (reference sequence). CDR3 DNA: TGTGCCAGCAGACTGAACTCTGGAAACACCATATATTTT. It yields the protein CASRLNSGNTIYF.

The chain links TRBV9 to TRBJ2-1; 7 bases are shared with TRBD1. This CDR3 is built from 12 residues. CDR1 and CDR2 from the germline V gene are SGDLS and YYNGEE. The V segment lost 0 bases and the J segment 15 bases; nucleotides outside the gene matches: 6. The CDR3 protein is CASSVDRGQVFF. The CDR3, as DNA: TGTGCCAGCAGCGTAGATCGTGGACAGGTGTTCTTC.